This TCR beta chain was profiled in a study of CD8 T cells in Susac syndrome. Random hexamers were used to reverse transcribe the RNA input (about 0.5 to 1 ug). TCRdb passed the immunoSEQ multiplex PCR reads through MiXCR, listing each CDR3 protein once. The sample holds around 77,000 distinct CDR3 sequences, under 96% seen once. CDR1 is SGHRS and CDR2 is YFSETQ in the germline V gene. The CDR3 extends over 16 amino acids. The V end was cut by 4 bases, the J end by 6 bases, with 21 bases between. This clonotype was detected only once. The sample consisted of CD4+ T cells from PBMCs. The chain has TRBV5-1 and TRBJ2-3; D is possibly TRBD1 (6 bases). This TCR was recovered from a human donor with multiple sclerosis. Here the CDR3 reads CASSPEVAGETDTQYF. CDR3 DNA sequence: TGCGCCAGCAGCCCGGAGGTGGCAGGGGAGACGGATACGCAGTATTTT.